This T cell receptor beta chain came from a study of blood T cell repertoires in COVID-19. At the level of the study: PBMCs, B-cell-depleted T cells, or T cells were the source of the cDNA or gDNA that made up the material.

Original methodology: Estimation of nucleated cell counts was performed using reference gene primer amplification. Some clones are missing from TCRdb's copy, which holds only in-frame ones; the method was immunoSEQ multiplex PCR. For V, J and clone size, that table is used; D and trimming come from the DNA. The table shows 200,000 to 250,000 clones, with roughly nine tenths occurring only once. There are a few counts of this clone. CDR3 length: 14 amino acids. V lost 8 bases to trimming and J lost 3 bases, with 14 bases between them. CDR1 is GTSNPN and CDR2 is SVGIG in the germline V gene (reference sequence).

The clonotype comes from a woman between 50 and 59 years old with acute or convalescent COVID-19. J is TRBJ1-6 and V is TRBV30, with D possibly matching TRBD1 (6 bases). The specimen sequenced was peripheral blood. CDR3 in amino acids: CATQGQVYNSPLHF. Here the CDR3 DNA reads TGTGCCACCCAGGGGCAGGTCTATAATTCACCCCTCCACTTT.